This T cell receptor beta chain was profiled in a study of breast tumors, draining lymph nodes, adjacent tissues. This CDR3 region has 12 residues. Germline CDR1 WNHNN, CDR2 SYGVQD (reference sequence). Via MiXCR, TCRdb re-called the multiplex PCR reads, giving one row per CDR3 protein. The data show a few hundred thousand distinct CDR3 sequences, 30% to 35% seen once. This clonotype was detected only once. Antigen specificity is unknown. A single base separates this from a much larger clone, so it may be a read error. Axillary draining lymph nodes of breast cancer patients supplied the node samples. Overall study results and limits: Luminal-like breast cancer showed significantly greater tumor-nontumor repertoire similarity than basal-like breast cancer did.

The sequencing sample was made of axillary lymph node tissue. The sequence derives from a female donor with breast cancer. Some clones in this sample may be carry-over from other donors' samples. The J gene is TRBJ2-1, the V gene TRBV10-1; D not resolved. CDR3 loop: CTSRPDRNEQFF. The CDR3 bases are TGCACCAGCAGGCCCGATAGGAATGAGCAGTTCTTC.